This TCR beta chain stems from a study of OX40 agonist ivuxolimab in advanced cancers. Enrollment shut out patients with autoimmune disease history or systemic immunosuppression. The repertoire was sequenced with immunoSEQ multiplex PCR; TCRdb's copy has only in-frame clones and lacks some. The data show tens of thousands of clones, approximately 85% seen once. Germline values: CDR1 WNHNN, CDR2 SYGVQD (reference sequence). V lost 4 bases and J 10 bases, leaving 13 bases between the germline ends. The CDR3 sequence is 12 residues long. The chain joins TRBV10-1 to TRBJ1-1; D may be TRBD1 (5 bases). The clonotype was recovered from an adult with an advanced solid tumor such as melanoma, head and neck, liver or kidney cancer. Sequenced material: CD4+ or CD8+ T cells sorted from blood, taken in a trial of the OX40 agonist ivuxolimab. CDR3 amino acids: CASSGEKGAAFF. The CDR3 bases are TGCGCCAGCAGTGGAGAAAAAGGGGCAGCTTTCTTT.